Shown below are 6 T cell receptor beta chains from a single sample sequenced in a study of blood T cell repertoires in COVID-19. The data were produced by immunoSEQ multiplex PCR, yet TCRdb's version contains in-frame clones alone and is incomplete. The sample holds around 230,000 clones, 75% to 85% seen once. The sample comprised peripheral blood. The receptors derive from a woman aged 55-70 years with active or convalescent COVID-19.

Details on this clone: This sample also contains other DNA sequences that code for the same CDR3. The genes are TRBV12-5 and TRBJ1-1; a weak D match, TRBD1 (5 bases). Trimming took 5 bases from V and 0 from J, leaving 7 bases between them. The CDR3 is made up of 13 amino acids. Per germline, CDR1 LGHNT and CDR2 FRNRAP. CDR3 nucleotides: TGTGCTAGTGGTCAAGGGGTGAACACTGAAGCTTTCTTT. Translated, it gives CASGQGVNTEAFF.

The rearrangement uses TRBV7-2 and TRBJ1-1; 9 bases are a match to TRBD1. Germline CDR1 and CDR2: SGHTA and FQGNSA. The CDR3 is made up of 16 amino acids. Trimming cost V 3 bases and J 0 bases; bases outside gene matches: 5. The chain's CDR3 is CASSLRDRAMNTEAFF. The CDR3 bases are TGTGCCAGCAGCTTGCGGGACAGGGCCATGAACACTGAAGCTTTCTTT.

The rearrangement joins TRBV7-9 to TRBJ2-1; TRBD1 might be the D (5 bases). Germline V gives CDR1 SEHNR, CDR2 FQNEAQ (reference sequence). The CDR3 consists of 16 residues. The V and J ends lost 0 bases and 2 bases respectively, with 11 bases between them. The CDR3: CASSLATVGPYNEQFF. CDR3 in DNA: TGTGCCAGCAGCTTAGCGACAGTTGGACCCTACAATGAGCAGTTCTTC.

The rearrangement links TRBV5-1 to TRBJ2-7; possibly TRBD2 for D (6 bases). The V end lost 3 bases, the J end lost 3 bases, and 13 bases lay between the germline ends. Germline CDR1 reads SGHRS; CDR2 reads YFSETQ. The CDR3 has 14 residues. The CDR3 DNA sequence: TGCGCCAGCAGCTCCGGACTAACCGGCTACGAGCAGTACTTC. Protein sequence: CASSSGLTGYEQYF.

This clone occurred once. The rearrangement joins TRBV2 to TRBJ1-1; TRBD1 matches 8 bases. This CDR3 is built from 14 residues. With 2 bases clipped from V and 5 bases from J, the junction kept 4 bases outside the gene matches. Per germline, CDR1 SNHLY and CDR2 FYNNEI. The CDR3: CASSEQTGVTEAFF. DNA of the CDR3: TGTGCCAGCAGTGAACAGACAGGGGTGACTGAAGCTTTCTTT.

The V call is TRBV5-1, the J call TRBJ2-7; D is possibly TRBD1 (6 bases). Germline-derived CDR1 and CDR2 are SGHRS and YFSETQ. V was cut by 0 bases and J by 3 bases, with 13 bases left in between. This CDR3 has 15 amino acids. This CDR3 reads CASSLVSGDNYEQYF. DNA for the CDR3: TGCGCCAGCAGCTTGGTCTCAGGGGATAACTACGAGCAGTACTTC.